Shown below are 17 T cell receptor beta chains from a single sample sequenced in a study of blood T cell repertoires in COVID-19. Repertoires were generated with immunoSEQ multiplex PCR, while TCRdb's copy carries only in-frame clones and drops some. The table has around 100,000 clones, around four fifths seen once; the top ten hold roughly 12%. Sequencing used peripheral blood. The source is a man in his forties or fifties with active or convalescent COVID-19.

V and J are TRBV18 and TRBJ2-7; 14 bases line up with TRBD2. Germline assignment: CDR1 KGHSH and CDR2 LQKENI. The CDR3 runs 16 residues. The J segment lost 1 base and the V segment lost 5 bases, leaving 4 bases of the junction unmatched. The chain's CDR3 is CASSSRLAGGSYEQYF. The CDR3 DNA reads as TGTGCCAGCTCATCGAGACTAGCGGGAGGGTCCTACGAGCAGTACTTC.

The chain combines TRBV2 with TRBJ2-3; TRBD2 agrees at 12 bases. The V and J ends lost 4 bases and 4 bases, in that order; junction bases with no gene match: 3. Per the germline V gene, CDR1 is SNHLY and CDR2 is FYNNEI. The CDR3 sequence is 15 residues long. The CDR3 here is CASSVTSGSPDTQYF. CDR3 bases: TGTGCCAGCAGTGTGACTAGCGGGAGCCCAGATACGCAGTATTTT.

The chain uses TRBV7-9 and TRBJ2-7; D possibly corresponds to TRBD1 (6 bases). V was cut by 5 bases and J by 1 base, with 15 bases left in between. Germline CDR1 reads SEHNR; CDR2 reads FQNEAQ (reference sequence). The CDR3 loop spans 15 amino acids. This CDR3 reads CASSPDGQRSYEQYF. The CDR3 bases are TGTGCCAGCAGCCCAGACGGACAGAGGTCCTACGAGCAGTACTTC.

V and J are TRBV10-2 and TRBJ1-3; 7 bases are shared with TRBD1. Germline-derived CDR1 and CDR2 are WSHSY and SAAADI. The CDR3 sequence is 14 residues long. V was pared by 6 bases and J by 0 bases, with 2 bases of the junction left unmatched. The CDR3 protein is CASSRDSSGNTIYF. The CDR3 nucleotides read TGCGCCAGCAGCCGGGACAGCTCTGGAAACACCATATATTTT.

The chain combines TRBV5-1 with TRBJ2-7, with D perhaps matching TRBD1 (5 bases). Trimming took off 0 bases at V and 5 bases at J, with 15 bases between the two ends. From germline, CDR1 is SGHRS and CDR2 YFSETQ. The CDR3 has 15 amino acids. The CDR3 DNA reads as TGCGCCAGCAGCTTGGACAGACAGACCGGCGACGAGCAGTACTTC. Translating it yields CASSLDRQTGDEQYF.

This clone showed up just a few times. The V call is TRBV19, the J call TRBJ2-2, with D tentatively TRBD1 (5 bases). V lost 7 bases, J lost 5 bases, and 11 bases lay in between. The CDR3 consists of 13 residues. CDR1 and CDR2 (germline): LNHDA, SQIVND (reference sequence). The CDR3 coding sequence is TGTGCCAGTAAAATAACAGGAACCGGGGAGCTGTTTTTT. This gives the protein CASKITGTGELFF. Combining the CDR3 with reference TRBV19 and TRBJ2-2 gives the whole variable domain DGGITQSPKYLFRKEGQNVTLSCEQNLNHDAMYWYRQDPGQGLRLIYYSQIVNDFQKGDIAEGYSVSREKKESFPLTVTSAQKNPTAFYLCASKITGTGELFFGEGSRLTVL.

This clone was found once. The chain combines TRBV7-2 with TRBJ2-6; 7 bases are a match to TRBD1. This CDR3 has 19 residues. Per the germline V gene, CDR1 is SGHTA and CDR2 is FQGNSA. With V trimmed by 4 bases and J by 2 bases, 14 bases remained unmatched. CDR3 loop: CASSSRPGQRLTGANVLTF. In DNA, the CDR3 is TGTGCCAGCAGCTCCAGGCCGGGACAGAGATTAACTGGGGCCAACGTCCTGACTTTC.

The rearrangement joins TRBV18 to TRBJ2-1, with TRBD1 as a possible D gene (8 bases). V lost 4 bases to trimming and J lost 4 bases, with 14 bases between them. The CDR3 covers 15 residues. From germline, CDR1 is KGHSH and CDR2 LQKENI. CDR3 bases: TGTGCCAGCTCACAACAGGGGGGGATGTACAATGAGCAGTTCTTC. This sequence encodes CASSQQGGMYNEQFF.

This clone was observed a single time. The chain employs TRBV5-4 and TRBJ1-1, with D hard to call. V was trimmed by 0 bases and J by 3 bases, leaving 12 bases between them. Looked up from germline, CDR1 is SGHNT and CDR2 is YYREEE (reference sequence). CDR3 length: 15 amino acids. The CDR3 region is CASSLAARVYTEAFF. CDR3 DNA sequence: TGTGCCAGCAGCTTGGCCGCGCGGGTTTACACTGAAGCTTTCTTT. The full variable domain, completed using reference TRBV5-4 and TRBJ1-1, is ETGVTQSPTHLIKTRGQQVTLRCSSQSGHNTVSWYQQALGQGPQFIFQYYREEENGRGNFPPRFSGLQFPNYSSELNVNALELDDSALYLCASSLAARVYTEAFFGQGTRLTVV.

The chain is built from TRBV5-6 and TRBJ1-2; 8 bases map to TRBD1. The length of the CDR3 is 14 residues. In germline, CDR1 is SGHDT, CDR2 YYEEEE. V dropped 4 bases and J dropped 8; count of bases not matched to a gene: 10. In DNA, the CDR3 is TGTGCCAGCAGCCTAGGACAGGGAAGTTGGGGCTACACCTTC. This translates into CASSLGQGSWGYTF.

The J gene is TRBJ2-7, the V gene TRBV6-5, with TRBD1 matching 7 bases. The germline gives CDR1 MNHEY, CDR2 SVGAGI. The CDR3 is 13 amino acids. After removal of 0 bases from V and 6 bases from J, the junction contained 2 bases not matched to a gene. CDR3 loop: CASSYSRQGEQYF. As DNA, the CDR3 is TGTGCCAGCAGTTACTCGAGACAGGGCGAGCAGTACTTC.

A note on this clone: A junction boundary mismatches the germline segment, possibly from a read error. The chain employs TRBV7-7 and TRBJ2-3; 13 nucleotides agree with TRBD2. Per germline, CDR1 SSHAT and CDR2 FNYEAQ (reference sequence). CDR3 length equals 20 residues. The CDR3 DNA reads TGTGCTAGCAGCCCCGGGACTAGCGGGACCCCCTTCTCTAGCACAGATACGCAGTATTTT. Residues: CASSPGTSGTPFSSTDTQYF.

The chain carries TRBV12-5 and TRBJ1-2; D might be TRBD1 (6 bases). CDR3 length: 18 amino acids. Per germline, CDR1 LGHNT and CDR2 FRNRAP. Trimming stripped 0 bases from V and 5 bases from J, with 22 bases between. CDR3 sequence: CASGLVDGRDRRSYGYTF. In nucleotides, the CDR3 is TGTGCTAGTGGTTTGGTAGACGGTCGCGACAGGCGGTCATATGGCTACACCTTC.

The chain is built from TRBV18 and TRBJ2-1; TRBD2 matches at 7 bases. CDR1 is KGHSH and CDR2 is LQKENI in the germline V gene. Trimming cost V 3 bases and J 4 bases; bases outside gene matches: 6. This CDR3 is built from 15 residues. The CDR3 reads CASSPGREIYNEQFF. CDR3 in DNA: TGTGCCAGCTCACCGGGGCGGGAGATTTACAATGAGCAGTTCTTC. The full variable domain, its missing parts supplied by reference TRBV18 and TRBJ2-1, is NAGVMQNPRHLVRRRGQEARLRCSPMKGHSHVYWYRQLPEEGLKFMVYLQKENIIDESGMPKERFSAEFPKEGPSILRIQQVVRGDSAAYFCASSPGREIYNEQFFGPGTRLTVL.

This clone showed up just once. CDR3 sequence reads: CASSSPPPDRASYGYTF. CDR3 coding DNA: TGTGCCAGCAGCTCACCGCCCCCCGACAGGGCCTCCTATGGCTACACCTTC. The chain joins TRBV5-4 to TRBJ1-2; 7 nucleotides agree with TRBD1. CDR1 and CDR2 (germline): SGHNT, YYREEE (reference sequence). V lost 3 bases, J lost 4 bases, and 15 bases stayed unmatched. This CDR3 contains 17 residues.

The chain employs TRBV19 and TRBJ1-1, with 8 nucleotides matching TRBD1. Germline V lookup: CDR1 LNHDA, CDR2 SQIVND (reference sequence). With 6 bases clipped from V and 7 bases from J, the junction kept 7 bases outside the gene matches. CDR3 length: 13 amino acids. The CDR3 spells CASRRQGADEAFF. The CDR3, as DNA: TGTGCCAGTAGGAGGCAGGGGGCCGATGAAGCTTTCTTT.

This clone was seen at least ten times. The rearrangement joins TRBV11-2 to TRBJ2-3; 8 bases match TRBD2. Germline V CDR1 and CDR2: SGHAT, FQNNGV. V shed 4 bases, J shed 0 bases, and the junction held 3 bases outside the gene matches. The length of the CDR3 is 15 residues. The CDR3 loop is CASSSAGVSTDTQYF. CDR3 bases: TGTGCCAGCAGCTCAGCGGGAGTGAGCACAGATACGCAGTATTTT.